These 19 T cell receptor beta chains were all obtained from the same sample, sequenced in a study of glioma-infiltrating T cells. Amplification of TCR alpha and beta CDR3 regions from RNA used iRepertoire nested multiplex PCR. TCRdb re-called the multiplex PCR reads with MiXCR, one entry per CDR3 protein. The repertoire holds under 50,000 distinct CDR3 sequences, with around 22% as singletons. The sequencing sample was made of glioma tissue, nonneoplastic brain tissue, or PBMCs (not recorded which). The receptors come from a human donor with low-grade glioma or glioblastoma, undergoing nonglioma brain surgery, or in good health (not recorded which).

This clonotype turned up a few times. V usage is TRBV12-3 or TRBV12-4 and J usage is TRBJ2-5; D uncertain. Trimming cost V 3 bases and J 2 bases, with 7 bases left between them. This CDR3 region has 13 residues. CDR3 loop: CASSFGEQETQYF. The CDR3, as DNA: TGTGCCAGCAGTTTTGGAGAACAAGAGACCCAGTACTTC.

To note about this clonotype: One end of the junction varies from germline; a read error may be responsible. V is TRBV5-1 and J is TRBJ2-7; 8 bases line up with TRBD2. CDR1 is SGHRS and CDR2 is YFSETQ in the germline V gene. The CDR3 contains 14 residues. The CDR3 DNA reads TGCGCCAGCAGCTTAGCGGGAGATTCCTACGGGCAGTACTTC. This sequence encodes CASSLAGDSYGQYF.

This clonotype was seen repeatedly, ten times or more. The chain uses TRBV7-2 and TRBJ2-1; TRBD2 matches 11 bases. This CDR3 contains 17 residues. Germline-derived CDR1 and CDR2 are SGHTA and FQGNSA. The junction had 4 bases not matched to a gene; V was cut back by 1 base and J by 2 bases. The CDR3 reads CASSLVLAGGPYNEQFF. CDR3 coding DNA: TGTGCCAGCAGCTTAGTCCTAGCGGGGGGCCCCTACAATGAGCAGTTCTTC.

V and J are TRBV13 and TRBJ1-1; 8 bases line up with TRBD1. The CDR3 contains 14 residues. The V and J ends lost 7 bases and 0 bases, in that order; junction bases with no gene match: 4. Per germline, CDR1 PRHDT and CDR2 FYEKMQ (reference sequence). The CDR3 DNA follows: TGTGCCAGCAAGCCCAGGGGGCTGAACACTGAAGCTTTCTTT. This sequence encodes CASKPRGLNTEAFF.

This clonotype was picked up many times. For the CDR3, the DNA is TGCAGCGTTGAAGGGCAGCACCAAGAGACCCAGTACTTC. Translation gives CSVEGQHQETQYF. The chain links TRBV29-1 to TRBJ2-5, with D unresolved. This CDR3 is 13 amino acids long. Germline lookup yields CDR1 SQVTM and CDR2 ANQGSEA. Deletions cut 1 base from V and 0 bases from J, with 6 bases between.

This clonotype was seen repeatedly, ten times or more. The chain carries TRBV5-1 and TRBJ2-1, with D unclear. The CDR3 runs 15 residues. V lost 0 bases, J lost 0 bases, and 7 bases lay in between. Per the germline V gene, CDR1 is SGHRS and CDR2 is YFSETQ. The CDR3 DNA sequence: TGCGCCAGCAGCTTGGATGCGAGCTCCTACAATGAGCAGTTCTTC. As protein: CASSLDASSYNEQFF.

This clonotype was seen repeatedly, ten times or more. The V call is TRBV7-8, the J call TRBJ2-2; D possibly corresponds to TRBD1 (6 bases). Between the trimmed V and J ends, which lost 5 bases and 6 bases, there was a span of 16 bases. Germline V gives CDR1 SGHVS, CDR2 FQNEAQ. The CDR3 totals 15 residues. The CDR3 coding sequence is TGTGCCAGCAGCCCCACCTACAGGGATCCCGGGGAGCTGTTTTTT. Protein sequence: CASSPTYRDPGELFF.

This clonotype was observed at least ten times. This chain connects TRBV20-1 to TRBJ2-7, with D unclear. The CDR3 extends over 13 amino acids. CDR1 is DFQATT and CDR2 is SNEGSKA in the germline V gene (reference sequence). The CDR3 protein is CSPLRADSYEQYF. The CDR3 nucleotides are TGCTCGCCATTAAGGGCCGACTCCTACGAGCAGTACTTC.

Notes on this clonotype: One junction end does not reproduce the germline sequence, and a read error may be involved. The V and J genes are TRBV29-1 and TRBJ1-1; D perhaps matches TRBD1 (5 bases). The CDR3 extends over 12 amino acids. Germline V gene sequence: CDR1 SQVTM, CDR2 ANQGSEA. The CDR3 protein is CSVEKQGTKAFF. The CDR3 DNA is TGCAGCGTTGAAAAGCAGGGCACTAAAGCTTTCTTT.

There are many counts of this clonotype. The chain is built from TRBV6-6 and TRBJ1-5, with 9 positions matching TRBD1. The V gene end was trimmed by 2 bases and the J gene end by 4 bases; junction bases not matched to a gene: 6. The CDR3 extends over 16 amino acids. CDR1 and CDR2 (germline): MNHNY, SVGAGI (reference sequence). The CDR3 nucleotides read TGTGCCAGCAGTTACAGACGGACAGGGGAAAATCAGCCCCAGCATTTT. Translated: CASSYRRTGENQPQHF.

As regards this clonotype: The conserved closing phenylalanine or tryptophan is absent in this CDR3, likely reflecting a read error. The DNA is left out, because the CDR3 cannot be placed on it with certainty; the CDR3 is given as TCRdb lists it. The rearrangement uses TRBV27 and TRBJ1-6. The CDR3 totals 12 residues, both ends included. Germline V gene lookup returns CDR1 MNHEY and CDR2 SMNVEV (reference sequence). The CDR3 spells CASRERNSPLHS.

The table lists this clonotype with a count of one. Germline and junction disagree at one end, which may indicate a read error. This sequence joins TRBV28 and TRBJ1-6; the D is unclear. This CDR3 is built from 15 residues. Germline V CDR1 and CDR2: MDHEN, SYDVKM. In DNA form, the CDR3 reads TGTGCCAGCAGTTCCTTACCTGGCGTGCCTTCCCCCCTCCCCTTT. Encoded protein: CASSSLPGVPSPLPF.

This clonotype has ten or more counts. The V gene is TRBV7-2, the J gene TRBJ1-5, with a possible D match to TRBD1 (5 bases). V was shortened by 5 bases and J by 2 bases, with 13 bases between the two germline ends. The germline gives CDR1 SGHTA, CDR2 FQGNSA. This CDR3 has 15 residues. The CDR3 nucleotides are TGTGCCAGCAGCATACAGGAAGGACGCAATCAGCCCCAGCATTTT. This encodes CASSIQEGRNQPQHF. The full variable domain, its missing parts supplied by reference TRBV7-2 and TRBJ1-5, is GAGVSQSPSNKVTEKGKDVELRCDPISGHTALYWYRQSLGQGLEFLIYFQGNSAPDKSGLPSDRFSAERTGGSVSTLTIQRTQQEDSAVYLCASSIQEGRNQPQHFGDGTRLSIL.

This clonotype has only one observation. Just one base apart from a much larger clone, this may be a read error. This sequence joins TRBV2 and TRBJ1-2; no reliable D call. This CDR3 comprises 13 residues. Germline loops: CDR1 SNHLY, CDR2 FYNNEI. Trimming removed 6 bases from V and 4 bases from J, with 12 bases in between. CDR3: CASSPSRTYGYTF. CDR3 coding DNA: TGTGCCAGCAGCCCGTCAAGGACCTATGGCTACACCTTC.

This clonotype was found many times. The chain uses TRBV20-1 and TRBJ2-7, with D possibly being TRBD1 or TRBD2 (5 bases each). Deletions cut 7 bases from V and 9 bases from J, with 19 bases between. Germline CDR1 reads DFQATT; CDR2 reads SNEGSKA (reference sequence). This CDR3 region has 12 residues. The DNA for the CDR3 is TGCAGTGTCCCGGGGCAGAGCTCGCTGCAGTACTTC. This translates into CSVPGQSSLQYF.

This clonotype was seen ten or more times. The gene calls are TRBV7-9 and TRBJ1-4; perhaps TRBD1 as D (6 bases). The CDR3 runs 12 residues. Trimming shortened V by 7 bases and J by 7 bases, and 10 bases separated the two germline ends. Germline V gives CDR1 SEHNR, CDR2 FQNEAQ (reference sequence). The CDR3 DNA reads as TGTGCCAGCACCAGGGGAAGTGAAAAACTGTTTTTT. Translated: CASTRGSEKLFF.

This clonotype occurred once. CDR3 nucleotides: TGTGCCAGCAGCCACATCAACCTCGGGACAGAAGCTTTCTTT. Translation gives CASSHINLGTEAFF. The V call is TRBV5-5, the J call TRBJ1-1; D is perhaps TRBD1 (6 bases). Trimming pared 4 bases from V and 8 bases from J, leaving 18 bases between. The V gene's germline CDR1 is SGHKS and CDR2 YYEKEE (reference sequence). The CDR3 covers 14 residues.

This clonotype was recorded at least ten times. V gene TRBV27 combines with J gene TRBJ2-3, with D possibly TRBD2 on 6 matching bases. The germline CDR1 and CDR2 sequences are MNHEY and SMNVEV (reference sequence). This CDR3 contains 13 residues. V lost 8 bases and J lost 0, with 9 bases in between. CDR3 sequence (DNA): TGTGCCAGCGGACTAACCAGCACAGATACGCAGTATTTT. Protein product: CASGLTSTDTQYF.

Comments on this clonotype: A read error may produce the germline difference seen at one junction end. V gene TRBV28 combines with J gene TRBJ2-3, with 10 positions matching TRBD1. Per germline, CDR1 MDHEN and CDR2 SYDVKM. CDR3 length: 15 residues. Written as DNA, the CDR3 is TGTGCCCGCAGAGGGGGGGGACAGGGGTCAGATACGCACTATTTT. This sequence encodes CARRGGGQGSDTHYF. Together with reference TRBV28 and TRBJ2-3, the CDR3 gives the full variable domain: DVKVTQSSRYLVKRTGEKVFLECVQDMDHENMFWYRQDPGLGLRLIYFSYDVKMKEKGDIPEGYSVSREKKERFSLILESASTNQTSMYLCARRGGGQGSDTHYFGPGTRLTVL.